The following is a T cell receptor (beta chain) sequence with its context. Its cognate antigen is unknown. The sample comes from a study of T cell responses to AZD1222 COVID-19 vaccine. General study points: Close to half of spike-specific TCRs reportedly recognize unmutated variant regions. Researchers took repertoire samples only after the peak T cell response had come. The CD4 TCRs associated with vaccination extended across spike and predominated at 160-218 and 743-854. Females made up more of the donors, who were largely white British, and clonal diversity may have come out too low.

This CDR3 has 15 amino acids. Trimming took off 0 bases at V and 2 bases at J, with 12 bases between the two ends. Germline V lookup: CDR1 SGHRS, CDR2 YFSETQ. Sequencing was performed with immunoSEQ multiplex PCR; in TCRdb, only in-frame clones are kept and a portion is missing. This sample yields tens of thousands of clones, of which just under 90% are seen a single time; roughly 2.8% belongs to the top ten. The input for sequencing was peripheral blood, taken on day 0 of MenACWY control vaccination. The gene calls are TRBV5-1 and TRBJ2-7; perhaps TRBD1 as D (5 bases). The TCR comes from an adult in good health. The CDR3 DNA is TGCGCCAGCAGCTTGGAAGGTGGCAGGGCCTACGAGCAGTACTTC. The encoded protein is CASSLEGGRAYEQYF.